These 30 T cell receptor beta chains were sequenced from one sample in a study of PD-1 blockade in classical Hodgkin lymphoma. TCRdb's copy holds only in-frame clones and misses some; the assay was immunoSEQ multiplex PCR. The sample has 90,000 or so clones, around 90% seen once. There was relapse after autologous stem cell transplantation in every patient, and there was variation in brentuximab vedotin exposure. Sequencing was performed on peripheral blood mononuclear cells (PBMCs), taken before the second cycle of nivolumab. The receptors stem from a human donor with classical Hodgkin lymphoma.

This clone was picked up one time. The rearrangement links TRBV28 to TRBJ1-5; TRBD1 agrees at 7 bases. The germline CDR1 and CDR2 sequences are MDHEN and SYDVKM. The CDR3 runs 16 residues. V lost 2 bases to trimming and J lost 2 bases; unmatched junction nucleotides: 6. The CDR3 loop reads CASSLLRGLGNQPQHF. In DNA, the CDR3 is TGTGCCAGCAGTTTACTGAGGGGGCTGGGCAATCAGCCCCAGCATTTT.

The chain has TRBV2 and TRBJ1-3; D might be TRBD1 (6 bases). There are 16 residues in the CDR3. V was pared by 5 bases and J by 0 bases, with 14 bases between. Germline lookup yields CDR1 SNHLY and CDR2 FYNNEI. The CDR3 DNA follows: TGTGCCAGCAGTATCAGACAGGCGCTCTCTGGAAACACCATATATTTT. Its protein product is CASSIRQALSGNTIYF.

The chain joins TRBV5-6 to TRBJ2-4; 8 bases agree with TRBD2. V lost 0 bases, J lost 8 bases, and 4 bases stayed unmatched. Per germline, CDR1 SGHDT and CDR2 YYEEEE. The CDR3 consists of 14 residues. The CDR3 coding sequence is TGTGCCAGCAGCTTGGCTAGCGGGTGGCACATTCAGTACTTC. Protein sequence: CASSLASGWHIQYF.

This clone was observed a single time. The chain links TRBV28 to TRBJ2-7; D not resolved. This CDR3 region has 15 residues. Germline V gene sequence: CDR1 MDHEN, CDR2 SYDVKM. V lost 11 bases and J lost 0, with 20 bases in between. The CDR3 loop is CASLSGGRYSYEQYF. The CDR3 DNA sequence: TGTGCCTCTCTATCCGGTGGTAGGTACTCCTACGAGCAGTACTTC.

The rearrangement uses TRBV19 and TRBJ2-7; D call uncertain. The CDR3 covers 15 residues. Trimming cost V 0 bases and J 3 bases, with 12 bases left between them. The germline V gene encodes CDR1 LNHDA and CDR2 SQIVND (reference sequence). The CDR3 here is CASSIDLGPNYEQYF. The CDR3 DNA reads TGTGCCAGTAGTATAGATCTGGGCCCCAACTACGAGCAGTACTTC.

V gene TRBV2 combines with J gene TRBJ1-1; TRBD1 might be the D (5 bases). Trimming stripped 3 bases from V and 6 bases from J, with 8 bases between. The germline V gene has CDR1 SNHLY and CDR2 FYNNEI. The CDR3 runs 12 residues. The CDR3 nucleotides read TGTGCCAGCAGTGACGGGGGTTCTGAAGCTTTCTTT. It encodes CASSDGGSEAFF.

This chain connects TRBV7-2 to TRBJ2-1; weak D call: TRBD2 (6 bases). V was trimmed by 0 bases and J by 5 bases, leaving 14 bases between them. CDR1 SGHTA and CDR2 FQGNSA come from the germline V gene. The CDR3 extends over 16 amino acids. The CDR3 DNA follows: TGTGCCAGCAGCTTAGCGGCGGGACTTCAAAACAATGAGCAGTTCTTC. Encoded protein: CASSLAAGLQNNEQFF.

The chain has TRBV11-2 and TRBJ2-5; D gene unclear. V was trimmed by 3 bases and J by 4 bases, leaving 6 bases between them. The germline gives CDR1 SGHAT, CDR2 FQNNGV. This CDR3 comprises 12 residues. The CDR3 loop reads CASSFQVETQYF. For the CDR3, the DNA is TGTGCCAGCAGCTTCCAGGTAGAGACCCAGTACTTC.

The rearrangement links TRBV19 to TRBJ2-5; 11 bases align to TRBD2. Trimming at V came to 7 bases and at J to 2 bases, leaving 6 bases not matched to a gene. CDR1 is LNHDA, CDR2 SQIVND, per germline (reference sequence). The CDR3 is 15 amino acids. The CDR3 loop is CASTRGTSGQETQYF. The CDR3 nucleotides read TGTGCCAGTACCAGAGGGACTAGCGGACAAGAGACCCAGTACTTC.

The gene calls are TRBV12-5 and TRBJ2-2; D not resolved. The CDR3 covers 14 residues. Trimming pared 4 bases from V and 0 bases from J, leaving 6 bases between. Germline CDR1 LGHNT, CDR2 FRNRAP. The CDR3 loop is CASGYPTNTGELFF. The CDR3 bases are TGTGCTAGTGGTTACCCTACGAACACCGGGGAGCTGTTTTTT.

This clone was found once. This chain uses TRBV5-6 with TRBJ1-4, with D unresolved. Trimming stripped 4 bases from V and 6 bases from J, with 16 bases between. From germline, CDR1 is SGHDT and CDR2 YYEEEE. CDR3 length: 15 amino acids. The CDR3: CASSLTTASDEKLFF. CDR3 nucleotides: TGTGCCAGCAGCCTTACGACGGCGTCAGATGAAAAACTGTTTTTT. The full variable domain, rest sourced from reference TRBV5-6 and TRBJ1-4, is DAGVTQSPTHLIKTRGQQVTLRCSPKSGHDTVSWYQQALGQGPQFIFQYYEEEERQRGNFPDRFSGHQFPNYSSELNVNALLLGDSALYLCASSLTTASDEKLFFGSGTQLSVL.

The V gene is TRBV2, the J gene TRBJ2-5; 12 bases are shared with TRBD2. After removal of 10 bases from V and 7 bases from J, the junction contained 7 bases not matched to a gene. This CDR3 is built from 13 residues. CDR1 and CDR2 (germline): SNHLY, FYNNEI. Written as DNA, the CDR3 is TGTGCCACCCACACGGGACTAGCGGGGACCCAGTACTTC. Translating gives CATHTGLAGTQYF.

V gene TRBV29-1 combines with J gene TRBJ2-1, with D perhaps being TRBD1 or TRBD2 (5 bases each). Looked up from germline, CDR1 is SQVTM and CDR2 is ANQGSEA. The CDR3 spans 14 residues. V lost 6 bases to trimming and J lost 6 bases, with 18 bases between them. The CDR3 is CSVEQVTRGNEQFF. Written as DNA, the CDR3 is TGCAGCGTCGAACAGGTGACCCGGGGCAATGAGCAGTTCTTC.

The chain couples TRBV10-2 to TRBJ1-5; possible D gene TRBD1, 6 bases. V lost 0 bases to trimming and J lost 5 bases, with 8 bases between them. CDR3 size: 14 residues. Germline CDR1 WSHSY, CDR2 SAAADI. The CDR3 DNA follows: TGCGCCAGCAGTGAGTCAGGGGGGCATCAGCCCCAGCATTTT. This encodes CASSESGGHQPQHF.

V usage is TRBV27 and J usage is TRBJ2-1, with D tentatively TRBD1 (5 bases). The V end lost 0 bases, the J end lost 0 bases, and 9 bases lay between the germline ends. The CDR3 has 16 amino acids. CDR1 is MNHEY and CDR2 is SMNVEV in the germline V gene (reference sequence). CDR3 sequence reads: CASSLSIGVSYNEQFF. The DNA for the CDR3 is TGTGCCAGCAGTTTATCGATAGGGGTCTCCTACAATGAGCAGTTCTTC.

This chain links TRBV18 with TRBJ2-3; no definite D call. Trimming left V 4 bases short and J 3 bases short, with 2 bases between. CDR1 and CDR2 from the germline V gene are KGHSH and LQKENI. The CDR3 extends over 11 amino acids. This chain's CDR3 is CASSRTDTQYF. CDR3 nucleotide sequence: TGTGCCAGCTCACGAACAGATACGCAGTATTTT. The complete variable domain, with remaining parts taken from reference TRBV18 and TRBJ2-3, reads NAGVMQNPRHLVRRRGQEARLRCSPMKGHSHVYWYRQLPEEGLKFMVYLQKENIIDESGMPKERFSAEFPKEGPSILRIQQVVRGDSAAYFCASSRTDTQYFGPGTRLTVL.

This clone was seen just once. This sequence joins TRBV12-5 and TRBJ1-5, with a weak D call TRBD1 (5 bases). This CDR3 is 17 amino acids long. V lost 0 bases, J lost 4 bases, and 16 bases lay in between. Germline CDR1 is LGHNT and CDR2 is FRNRAP. CDR3 residues: CASGLVTYQQVNQPQHF. CDR3 coding DNA: TGTGCTAGTGGTTTGGTAACCTACCAACAGGTTAATCAGCCCCAGCATTTT.

The chain is built from TRBV10-2 and TRBJ1-5; D gene uncertain. The V and J ends lost 3 bases and 6 bases respectively, with 12 bases between them. Per germline, CDR1 WSHSY and CDR2 SAAADI. The CDR3 runs to 14 residues. DNA of the CDR3: TGCGCCAGCAGTGAAGGGTCCGGCGGTCAGCCCCAGCATTTT. Its protein is CASSEGSGGQPQHF.

The chain links TRBV9 to TRBJ1-4; D gene ambiguous. Germline CDR1 SGDLS, CDR2 YYNGEE. This CDR3 has 18 residues. V lost 0 bases, J lost 12 bases, and 27 bases lay in between. The CDR3 bases are TGTGCCAGCAGCGTAGACATATTGTATTCTTGGGGATCCTCCGAACTGTTTTTT. It yields the protein CASSVDILYSWGSSELFF.

The genes are TRBV2 and TRBJ2-7; a weak D match, TRBD1 (6 bases). Germline lookup yields CDR1 SNHLY and CDR2 FYNNEI. CDR3 length: 14 amino acids. V was cut by 6 bases and J by 4 bases, with 16 bases left in between. The CDR3 nucleotides are TGTGCCAGCAGCCACGGGACAATTAGTTACGAGCAGTACTTC. It yields the protein CASSHGTISYEQYF.

V usage is TRBV6-5 and J usage is TRBJ2-1; TRBD1 or TRBD2 may be the D gene (5 bases each). Trimming removed 5 bases at V and 6 bases at J, with 14 bases between. Looked up from germline, CDR1 is MNHEY and CDR2 is SVGAGI. The CDR3 contains 14 residues. In DNA, the CDR3 is TGTGCCAGCAGTCCCCGGGACGGTATCAATGAGCAGTTCTTC. Protein sequence: CASSPRDGINEQFF.

The J gene is TRBJ2-3, the V gene TRBV30; D gene ambiguous. V gave up 0 bases and J gave up 2 bases, with 9 bases separating them. The CDR3 has 14 residues. Germline CDR1 reads GTSNPN; CDR2 reads SVGIG (reference sequence). This CDR3 reads CAWSVQVDTDTQYF. As DNA, the CDR3 is TGTGCCTGGAGTGTTCAGGTAGACACAGATACGCAGTATTTT.

This chain connects TRBV12-5 to TRBJ1-1, with D unclear. This CDR3 spans 15 amino acids. Germline values: CDR1 LGHNT, CDR2 FRNRAP. Between the trimmed V and J ends, which lost 5 bases and 3 bases, there was a span of 16 bases. CDR3 sequence: CASGLDIAGDTEAFF. As DNA, the CDR3 is TGTGCTAGTGGTCTTGATATTGCCGGGGACACTGAAGCTTTCTTT.

This sequence joins TRBV7-9 and TRBJ1-1; D is unresolved. The CDR3 length is 13 residues. Germline V lookup: CDR1 SEHNR, CDR2 FQNEAQ (reference sequence). Trimming stripped 3 bases from V and 2 bases from J, with 7 bases between. The CDR3 loop reads CASSFQINTEAFF. The CDR3 DNA is TGTGCCAGCAGCTTTCAGATAAACACTGAAGCTTTCTTT.

The chain recombines TRBV25-1 with TRBJ2-2, with a weak D call TRBD2 (6 bases). In germline, CDR1 is MGHDK, CDR2 SYGVNS. The CDR3 contains 12 residues. Trimming took off 5 bases at V and 6 bases at J, with 7 bases between the two ends. Written as DNA, the CDR3 is TGTGCCAGCAGTAGGGAGGCCGGGGAGCTGTTTTTT. Encoded protein: CASSREAGELFF.

The rearrangement joins TRBV6-5 to TRBJ1-5; D not certain. CDR3 length: 13 residues. Looked up from germline, CDR1 is MNHEY and CDR2 is SVGAGI. V was shortened by 2 bases and J by 5 bases, with 7 bases between the two germline ends. The DNA of the CDR3 is TGTGCCAGCAGTTACGGGCGAGATCAGCCCCAGCATTTT. It is translated as CASSYGRDQPQHF.

The chain has TRBV18 and TRBJ2-7; TRBD1 aligns across 12 bases. CDR1 and CDR2 (germline): KGHSH, LQKENI. CDR3 size: 15 residues. Germline trimming cut 3 bases from V and 2 bases from J; bases unmatched to any gene: 2. CDR3: CASSPGTGGPYEQYF. Here the CDR3 DNA reads TGTGCCAGCTCACCCGGGACAGGGGGCCCCTACGAGCAGTACTTC.

V usage is TRBV27 and J usage is TRBJ2-5; D not resolved. V was cut by 3 bases and J by 5 bases, with 13 bases left in between. This CDR3 has 14 residues. Germline lookup yields CDR1 MNHEY and CDR2 SMNVEV (reference sequence). CDR3 bases: TGTGCCAGCAGTTTTTCTCTCGGGTTGGAGACCCAGTACTTC. Amino acids: CASSFSLGLETQYF.

The chain couples TRBV6-5 to TRBJ2-7, with D possibly TRBD2 on 5 matching bases. Germline assignment: CDR1 MNHEY and CDR2 SVGAGI. The germline V and J ends were trimmed by 0 bases and 3 bases, with 9 bases remaining between them. There are 14 residues in the CDR3. The CDR3 protein is CASSYSTNYYEQYF. The DNA of the CDR3 is TGTGCCAGCAGTTACTCGACTAACTACTACGAGCAGTACTTC.

V and J are TRBV5-6 and TRBJ1-5, with D uncertain. With 2 bases removed from V and 4 bases from J, the gap between germline ends came to 4 bases. Germline loops: CDR1 SGHDT, CDR2 YYEEEE. The CDR3 contains 12 residues. The CDR3 sequence: CASSLLNQPQHF. Written as DNA, the CDR3 is TGTGCCAGCAGCTTACTAAATCAGCCCCAGCATTTT.